This TCR beta chain emerged from a study of T cells in Graves' hyperthyroidism and ophthalmopathy. Calling Graves' hyperthyroidism stable meant ophthalmopathy did not progress within 18 months. This clonotype occurred many times. V was pared by 4 bases and J by 1 base, with 17 bases between. This CDR3 spans 17 amino acids. RNA transcripts provided the source from which TCR beta CDR3 regions were amplified. The HTBI primer set was used in a first-round RT-PCR of the TCR CDR3. From the multiplex PCR reads, TCRdb called clonotypes with MiXCR, one entry per CDR3 protein. The table lists roughly 300,000 distinct CDR3 sequences, 15% to 20% of them singletons.

The rearrangement links TRBV12-3 or TRBV12-4 to TRBJ1-5, with D perhaps matching TRBD1 (5 bases). Material: blood. The origin of this receptor is a woman between 50 and 59 years old with Graves' hyperthyroidism. CDR3: CASSSLGANRSNQPQHF. The CDR3 nucleotides read TGTGCCAGCAGTTCCCTAGGGGCGAATCGGAGCAATCAGCCCCAGCATTTT.